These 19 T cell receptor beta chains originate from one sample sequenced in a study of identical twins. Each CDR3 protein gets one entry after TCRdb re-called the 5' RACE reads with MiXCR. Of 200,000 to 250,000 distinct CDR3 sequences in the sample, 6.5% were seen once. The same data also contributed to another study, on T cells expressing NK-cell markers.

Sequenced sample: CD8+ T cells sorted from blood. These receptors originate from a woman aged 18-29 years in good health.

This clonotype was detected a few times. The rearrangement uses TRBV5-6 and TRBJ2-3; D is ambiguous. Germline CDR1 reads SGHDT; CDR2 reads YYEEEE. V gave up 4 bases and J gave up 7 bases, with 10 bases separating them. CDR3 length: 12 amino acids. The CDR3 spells CASSGLSHTQYF. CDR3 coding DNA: TGTGCCAGCAGCGGCCTATCGCATACGCAGTATTTT. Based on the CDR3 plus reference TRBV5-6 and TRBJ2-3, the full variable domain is DAGVTQSPTHLIKTRGQQVTLRCSPKSGHDTVSWYQQALGQGPQFIFQYYEEEERQRGNFPDRFSGHQFPNYSSELNVNALLLGDSALYLCASSGLSHTQYFGPGTRLTVL.

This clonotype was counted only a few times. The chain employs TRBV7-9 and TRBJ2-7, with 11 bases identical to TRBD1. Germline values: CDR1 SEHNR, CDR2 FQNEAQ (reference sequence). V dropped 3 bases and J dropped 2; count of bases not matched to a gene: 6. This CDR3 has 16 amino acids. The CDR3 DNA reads TGTGCCAGCAGCTTGAGCCGGGACAGGGGGGCCTACGAGCAGTACTTC. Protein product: CASSLSRDRGAYEQYF.

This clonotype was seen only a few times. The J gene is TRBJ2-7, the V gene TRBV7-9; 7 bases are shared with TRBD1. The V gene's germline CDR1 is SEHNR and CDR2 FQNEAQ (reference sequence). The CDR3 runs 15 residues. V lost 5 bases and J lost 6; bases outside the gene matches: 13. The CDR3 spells CASSPPDRMIFEQYF. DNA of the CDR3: TGTGCCAGCAGCCCCCCGGACAGGATGATTTTCGAGCAGTACTTC.

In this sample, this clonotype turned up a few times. The CDR3, as DNA: TGCAGTGCTACGGGGGACAGGGGATATAGCAATCAGCCCCAGCATTTT. As protein: CSATGDRGYSNQPQHF. The V gene is TRBV20-1, the J gene TRBJ1-5; 10 bases are shared with TRBD1. Germline V gene data show CDR1 as DFQATT and CDR2 as SNEGSKA (reference sequence). CDR3 length: 16 residues. Trimming at V came to 4 bases and at J to 0 bases, leaving 6 bases not matched to a gene.

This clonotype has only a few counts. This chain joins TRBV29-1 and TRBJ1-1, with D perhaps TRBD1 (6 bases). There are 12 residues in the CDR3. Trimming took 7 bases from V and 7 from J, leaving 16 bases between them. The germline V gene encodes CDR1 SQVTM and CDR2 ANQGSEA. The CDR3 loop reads CSAGGGAVEAFF. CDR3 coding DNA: TGCAGCGCGGGAGGGGGGGCGGTTGAAGCTTTCTTT.

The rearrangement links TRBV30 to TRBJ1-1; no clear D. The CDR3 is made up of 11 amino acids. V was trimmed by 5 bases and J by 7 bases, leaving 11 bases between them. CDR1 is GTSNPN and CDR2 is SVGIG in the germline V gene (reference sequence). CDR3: CAWGQADEAFF. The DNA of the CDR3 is TGTGCCTGGGGTCAGGCGGATGAAGCTTTCTTT.

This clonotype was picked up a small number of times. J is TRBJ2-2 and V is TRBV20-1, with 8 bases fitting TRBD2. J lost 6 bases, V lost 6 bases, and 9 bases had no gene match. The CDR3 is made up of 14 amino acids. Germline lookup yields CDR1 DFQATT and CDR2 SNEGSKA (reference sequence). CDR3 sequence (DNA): TGCAGTGCGCCAGCGGGAGAGAGCTCCGGGGAGCTGTTTTTT. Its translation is CSAPAGESSGELFF.

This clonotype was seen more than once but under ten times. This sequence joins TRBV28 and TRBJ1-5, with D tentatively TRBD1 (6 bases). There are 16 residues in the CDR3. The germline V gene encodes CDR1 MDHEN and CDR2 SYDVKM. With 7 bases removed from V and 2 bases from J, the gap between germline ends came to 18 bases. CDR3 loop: CASTMINHRGNQPQHF. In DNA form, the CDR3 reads TGTGCCAGCACCATGATTAATCACAGGGGCAATCAGCCCCAGCATTTT.

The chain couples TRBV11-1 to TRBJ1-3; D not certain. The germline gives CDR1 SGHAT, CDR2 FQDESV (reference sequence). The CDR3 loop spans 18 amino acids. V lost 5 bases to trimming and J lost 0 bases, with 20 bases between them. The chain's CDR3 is CASSDIIERSNSGNTIYF. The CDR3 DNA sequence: TGTGCCAGCAGCGACATCATAGAGAGGTCGAACTCTGGAAACACCATATATTTT.

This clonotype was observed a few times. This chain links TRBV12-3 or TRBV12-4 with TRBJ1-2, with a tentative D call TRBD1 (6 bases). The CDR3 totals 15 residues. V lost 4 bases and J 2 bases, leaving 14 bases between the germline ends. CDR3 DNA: TGTGCCAGCAGTTGGGAGGGGGGAGGCAACTATGGCTACACCTTC. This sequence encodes CASSWEGGGNYGYTF.

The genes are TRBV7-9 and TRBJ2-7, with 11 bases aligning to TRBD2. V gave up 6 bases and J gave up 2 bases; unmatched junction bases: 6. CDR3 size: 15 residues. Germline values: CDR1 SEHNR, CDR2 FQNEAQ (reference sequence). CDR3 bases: TGTGCCAGCAGGGGGGGGACTAGCGGAGCCTACGAGCAGTACTTC. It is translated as CASRGGTSGAYEQYF.

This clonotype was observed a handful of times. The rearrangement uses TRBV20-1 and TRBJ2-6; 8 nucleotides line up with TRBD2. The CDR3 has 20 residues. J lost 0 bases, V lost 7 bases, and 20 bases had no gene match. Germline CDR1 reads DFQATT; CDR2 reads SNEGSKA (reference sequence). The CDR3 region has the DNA TGCAGTGGGAATCCCTTAGAAGCGGGGGAACCTGGCTCTGGGGCCAACGTCCTGACTTTC. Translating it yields CSGNPLEAGEPGSGANVLTF.

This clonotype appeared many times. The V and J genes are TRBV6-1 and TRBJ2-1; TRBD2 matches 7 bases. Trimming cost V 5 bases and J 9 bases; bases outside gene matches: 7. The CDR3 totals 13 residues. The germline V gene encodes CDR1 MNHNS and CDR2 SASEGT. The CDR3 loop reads CASSPIAGLEQFF. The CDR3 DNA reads TGTGCCAGCAGTCCTATAGCGGGCCTTGAGCAGTTCTTC.

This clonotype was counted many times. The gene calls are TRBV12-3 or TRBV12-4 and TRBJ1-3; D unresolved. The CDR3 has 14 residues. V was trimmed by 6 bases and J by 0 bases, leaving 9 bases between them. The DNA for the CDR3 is TGTGCCAGCAGCGCCAATCCCTCTGGAAACACCATATATTTT. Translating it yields CASSANPSGNTIYF.

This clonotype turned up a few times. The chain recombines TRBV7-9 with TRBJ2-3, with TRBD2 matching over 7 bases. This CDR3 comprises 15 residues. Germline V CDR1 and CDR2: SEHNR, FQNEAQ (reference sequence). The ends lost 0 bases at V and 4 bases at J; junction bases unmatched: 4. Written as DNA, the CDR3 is TGTGCCAGCAGCTTAGCGGCGGGAGTTCCAGATACGCAGTATTTT. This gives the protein CASSLAAGVPDTQYF. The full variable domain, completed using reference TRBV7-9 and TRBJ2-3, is DTGVSQNPRHKITKRGQNVTFRCDPISEHNRLYWYRQTLGQGPEFLTYFQNEAQLEKSRLLSDRFSAERPKGSFSTLEIQRTEQGDSAMYLCASSLAAGVPDTQYFGPGTRLTVL.

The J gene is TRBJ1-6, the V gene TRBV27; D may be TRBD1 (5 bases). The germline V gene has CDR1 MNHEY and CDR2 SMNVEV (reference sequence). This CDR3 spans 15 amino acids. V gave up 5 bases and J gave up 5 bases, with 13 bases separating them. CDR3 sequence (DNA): TGTGCCAGCAGTCCCGTGGTGGGGGATAATTCACCCCTCCACTTT. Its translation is CASSPVVGDNSPLHF.

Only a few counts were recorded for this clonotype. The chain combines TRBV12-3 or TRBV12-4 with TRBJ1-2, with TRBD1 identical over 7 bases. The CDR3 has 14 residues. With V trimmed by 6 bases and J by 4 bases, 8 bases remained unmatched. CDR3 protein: CASSTQGGIYGYTF. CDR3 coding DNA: TGTGCCAGCAGCACCCAGGGGGGGATCTATGGCTACACCTTC.

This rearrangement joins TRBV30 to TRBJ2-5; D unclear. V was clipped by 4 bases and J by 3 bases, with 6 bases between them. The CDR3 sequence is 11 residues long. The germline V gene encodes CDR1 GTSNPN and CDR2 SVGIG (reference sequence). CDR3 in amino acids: CAWTMEETQYF. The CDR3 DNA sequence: TGTGCCTGGACCATGGAAGAGACCCAGTACTTC. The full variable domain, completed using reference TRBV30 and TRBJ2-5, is SQTIHQWPATLVQPVGSPLSLECTVEGTSNPNLYWYRQAAGRGLQLLFYSVGIGQISSEVPQNLSASRPQDRQFILSSKKLLLSDSGFYLCAWTMEETQYFGPGTRLLVL.

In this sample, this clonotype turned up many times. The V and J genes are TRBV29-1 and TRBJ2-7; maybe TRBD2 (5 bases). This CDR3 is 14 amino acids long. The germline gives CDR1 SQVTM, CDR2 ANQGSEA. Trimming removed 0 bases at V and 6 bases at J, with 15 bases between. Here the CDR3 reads CSVEDPGRAREQYF. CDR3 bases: TGCAGCGTTGAAGATCCGGGAAGGGCTCGCGAGCAGTACTTC.